The rows below give T cell receptor beta chains drawn from one sample of a study of control samples from healthy donors and cancer patients. Only in-frame clones appear in the TCRdb table, and some are missing; sequencing was by immunoSEQ multiplex PCR. The table lists 200,000 to 250,000 clones, roughly 94% of them singletons. The material sequenced was blood. These receptors were collected from a man aged 50 to 60 in good health. CDR3s include the opening cysteine and the closing phenylalanine or tryptophan. The D gene is left open where the match is weak. The size entry is marked missing in some rows and otherwise reads once, few, many or a size class.

DNA | CDR3 | V | size | J | D
TGTGCCAGCAGCCGAGAGGGGCAGGCTGGCTACACCTTC | CASSREGQAGYTF | TRBV12-3/TRBV12-4 | . | TRBJ1-2 | .
TGTGCCACCAAGCCCGGCCAAGCGAACACCGGGGAGCTGTTTTTT | CATKPGQANTGELFF | TRBV19 | . | TRBJ2-2 | .
TGTGCCAGCAGCCTACAGGGTAGCTCCTACGAGCAGTACTTC | CASSLQGSSYEQYF | TRBV6-6 | . | TRBJ2-7 | .
TGTGCCAGCAGTCCCCCGAGGAGTCCTAACTATGGCTACACCTTC | CASSPPRSPNYGYTF | TRBV6-2/TRBV6-3 | . | TRBJ1-2 | .
TGTGCCAGCAGCCCCTTAGCGGGGATCGCCTACGAGCAGTACTTC | CASSPLAGIAYEQYF | TRBV7-2 | . | TRBJ2-7 | TRBD2
TGTGCCAGCAGCCCCCGACAGGGGACCGTGGATACGCAGTATTTT | CASSPRQGTVDTQYF | TRBV3-1/TRBV3-2 | . | TRBJ2-3 | TRBD1
TGTGCCAGCAACGAGGCAGGGACAGGGGAAGAGACCCAGTACTTC | CASNEAGTGEETQYF | TRBV11-2 | . | TRBJ2-5 | TRBD1
TGTGCCAGCAGCGCTAGTCCGGGTCGAAAGGAAAAACTGTTTTTT | CASSASPGRKEKLFF | TRBV7-2 | . | TRBJ1-4 | .
TGCGCCAGCAGCCAACCCCTAGGTACTGGAAACACCATATATTTT | CASSQPLGTGNTIYF | TRBV4-1 | . | TRBJ1-3 | .
TGCAGCGCTGTGTGGGGGCACGAAAAACTGTTTTTT | CSAVWGHEKLFF | TRBV29-1 | once | TRBJ1-4 | .
TGTGCCAGCAGTTTGATGGAGGGCTACACCTTC | CASSLMEGYTF | TRBV28 | . | TRBJ1-2 | .
TGTGCCAGCAGCTCGACAAACTCCGGCTCCTACAATGAGCAGTTCTTC | CASSSTNSGSYNEQFF | TRBV5-4 | . | TRBJ2-1 | .
TGTGCCAGCAGTCCGTCTTGGACAGCTTATGGCTACACCTTC | CASSPSWTAYGYTF | TRBV6-5 | . | TRBJ1-2 | .
TGTGCCAGCAGCCAAGAGAGGACAGTCAATGAGCAGTTCTTC | CASSQERTVNEQFF | TRBV3-1/TRBV3-2 | . | TRBJ2-1 | .
TGTGCCAGCAGGCGGGAAGTTACTGAAGCTTTCTTT | CASRREVTEAFF | TRBV2 | . | TRBJ1-1 | .
TGTGCCATCAGTGAGGACAGGTCGTTCACTGAAGCTTTCTTT | CAISEDRSFTEAFF | TRBV10-3 | . | TRBJ1-1 | .
TGTGCCAGCAGCCGGGGACAGGTGCAGTTCTTC | CASSRGQVQFF | TRBV3-1/TRBV3-2 | . | TRBJ2-1 | TRBD1
TGTGCCAGCAGCCCCCGGACAGGGACAGGAGACGAGCAGTACTTC | CASSPRTGTGDEQYF | TRBV3-1/TRBV3-2 | . | TRBJ2-7 | TRBD1
TGTGCCTGGTCCTCCACGACAGTGAACTATGGCTACACCTTC | CAWSSTTVNYGYTF | TRBV30 | once | TRBJ1-2 | .
TGTGCCAGCAGCTCTGGTAGGGTAGGGGAAAAACTGTTTTTT | CASSSGRVGEKLFF | TRBV5-4 | . | TRBJ1-4 | .
TGCAGCGTTGTCAGGGCGGACACTGAAGCTTTCTTT | CSVVRADTEAFF | TRBV29-1 | . | TRBJ1-1 | .
TGTGCCAGCAGAGAGAGGAACACTGAAGCTTTCTTT | CASRERNTEAFF | TRBV6-5 | once | TRBJ1-1 | .
TGTGCCAGCAGAATAATAAGGGGGTTTGAAGCTTTCTTT | CASRIIRGFEAFF | TRBV6-5 | . | TRBJ1-1 | .
TGTGCCAGCAGCTCAATCCATGAGCAGTTCTTC | CASSSIHEQFF | TRBV7-2 | . | TRBJ2-1 | .
TGTGCCAGCAGCTTCGGACAGGGCGTGGCTTTCTTT | CASSFGQGVAFF | TRBV7-9 | . | TRBJ1-1 | TRBD1
TGTGCCAGCAGCGGGACAGGGGCCTACGAGCAGTACTTC | CASSGTGAYEQYF | TRBV2 | . | TRBJ2-7 | TRBD1
TGTGCCAGCAGCCAAGACCGGGAAGAGCAGTTCTTC | CASSQDREEQFF | TRBV4-2 | . | TRBJ2-1 | .
TGTGCCAGCAGTGAAGTGACAGGGGTAAACCAGCCCCAGCATTTT | CASSEVTGVNQPQHF | TRBV6-1 | . | TRBJ1-5 | TRBD1
TGTGCCAGCTCACCACTTTACAATGAGCAGTTCTTC | CASSPLYNEQFF | TRBV18 | . | TRBJ2-1 | .
TGTGCCAGCAGCCAAATTTCCCAGGGCGACACTGAAGCTTTCTTT | CASSQISQGDTEAFF | TRBV11-2 | . | TRBJ1-1 | .
TGTGCCAGCAGCGGGACAGGGAGTGGCAATCAGCCCCAGCATTTT | CASSGTGSGNQPQHF | TRBV9 | . | TRBJ1-5 | TRBD1
TGCGCCAGCAGCCAACGAGACGGGGGCAATCAGCCCCAGCATTTT | CASSQRDGGNQPQHF | TRBV4-3 | . | TRBJ1-5 | .
TGTGCCAGCAGCGATACCGGGACGGCCTTTGGAAACACCATATATTTT | CASSDTGTAFGNTIYF | TRBV11-2 | . | TRBJ1-3 | .
TGTGCCAGCAGTTACTCGAGCGGACAGTCCAATCAGCCCCAGCATTTT | CASSYSSGQSNQPQHF | TRBV6-2/TRBV6-3 | . | TRBJ1-5 | .
TGTGCCAGCAGAAAGACCGCAACTAACTATGGCTACACCTTC | CASRKTATNYGYTF | TRBV28 | once | TRBJ1-2 | .
TGTGCCAGCAGCATTCAGGGGGCCGCTCACGAGCAGTACTTC | CASSIQGAAHEQYF | TRBV5-5 | . | TRBJ2-7 | TRBD1
TGTGCCAGCAGCCGCCTACTAGCGACTAGCACAGATACGCAGTATTTT | CASSRLLATSTDTQYF | TRBV7-9 | . | TRBJ2-3 | TRBD2
TGTGCCAGCACCAAAGTGACAGGGCTACTGTTTTTT | CASTKVTGLLFF | TRBV6-5 | . | TRBJ1-4 | TRBD1
TGCGCCAGCAGCCTGGGGGACAGGGCGGGAAAACTGTTTTTT | CASSLGDRAGKLFF | TRBV5-1 | . | TRBJ1-4 | TRBD1
TGCGCCAGCAGCTTTGCAGGAGAGGGAAACACCATATATTTT | CASSFAGEGNTIYF | TRBV5-1 | . | TRBJ1-3 | .
TGCGCCAGCAGCCAAGCGGCTTTCGATGAAAAACTGTTTTTT | CASSQAAFDEKLFF | TRBV4-1 | . | TRBJ1-4 | .
TGTGCCAGCAGTCCCCCGGGACTAGCGGGGGGGCATGAGCAGTTCTTC | CASSPPGLAGGHEQFF | TRBV3-1/TRBV3-2 | . | TRBJ2-1 | TRBD2
TGTGCCAGCAGTCTCAGACTAGGGTTAGGGGATACGCAGTATTTT | CASSLRLGLGDTQYF | TRBV6-5 | . | TRBJ2-3 | .
TGTGCCAGCAGGGAGGGGGCGCCGGTCCCCGGGGAGCTGTTTTTT | CASREGAPVPGELFF | TRBV6-5 | . | TRBJ2-2 | .
TGTGCCAGCAGTTCGGACAGGGGATATGGCTACACCTTC | CASSSDRGYGYTF | TRBV27 | . | TRBJ1-2 | TRBD1
TGTGCCAGCAGTTACTCCGGGGCCACGAACACCGGGGAGCTGTTTTTT | CASSYSGATNTGELFF | TRBV6-5 | . | TRBJ2-2 | .
TGTGCCAGCAGCCGGGACCGGTCACCCCTCCACTTT | CASSRDRSPLHF | TRBV7-2 | . | TRBJ1-6 | .
TGTGCCAGCAGCGTAGGGGGACTCACGGATACGCAGTATTTT | CASSVGGLTDTQYF | TRBV9 | . | TRBJ2-3 | .
TGTGCCAGCACCCCTGGACCGAACACCGGGGAGCTGTTTTTT | CASTPGPNTGELFF | TRBV6-5 | . | TRBJ2-2 | .
TGTGCCAGCAGCTTCTCAGATATCACAGATACGCAGTATTTT | CASSFSDITDTQYF | TRBV5-4 | . | TRBJ2-3 | .
TGTGCCAGCAGCCACGACAGGGGAAGAGGGGAGACCCAGTACTTC | CASSHDRGRGETQYF | TRBV3-1/TRBV3-2 | . | TRBJ2-5 | TRBD1